This record covers a single T cell receptor (beta chain). The CDR3 is 13 residues long. CDR1 SEHNR and CDR2 FQNEAQ come from the germline V gene (reference sequence). Between the trimmed V and J ends, which lost 5 bases and 4 bases, there was a span of 11 bases. TCRdb keeps only in-frame clones here, not all; method: immunoSEQ multiplex PCR. Among about 120,000 clones listed, approximately 83% were seen once. This record belongs to a study of blood T cell repertoires in COVID-19. Study as a whole: Both acute and convalescent COVID-19 samples were obtained from the United States, Italy and Spain.

This receptor was identified in a woman between 70 and 85 years old with acute or convalescent COVID-19. The chain combines TRBV7-9 with TRBJ1-2, with a tentative D call TRBD1 (5 bases). The sample comprised peripheral blood. The CDR3 sequence is CASSRDRSYGYTF. In DNA, the CDR3 is TGTGCCAGCAGCCGTGACAGATCCTATGGCTACACCTTC.